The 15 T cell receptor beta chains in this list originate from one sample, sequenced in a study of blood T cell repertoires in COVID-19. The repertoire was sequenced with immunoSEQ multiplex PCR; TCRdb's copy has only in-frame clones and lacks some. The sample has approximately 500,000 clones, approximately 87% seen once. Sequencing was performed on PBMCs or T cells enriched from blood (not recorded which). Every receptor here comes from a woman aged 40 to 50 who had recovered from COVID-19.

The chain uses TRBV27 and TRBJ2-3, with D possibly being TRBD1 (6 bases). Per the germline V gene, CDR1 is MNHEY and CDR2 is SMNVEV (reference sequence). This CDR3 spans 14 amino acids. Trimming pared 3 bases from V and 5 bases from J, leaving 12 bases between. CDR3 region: CASSFFRGKDTQYF. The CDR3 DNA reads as TGTGCCAGCAGTTTTTTCAGGGGTAAAGATACGCAGTATTTT.

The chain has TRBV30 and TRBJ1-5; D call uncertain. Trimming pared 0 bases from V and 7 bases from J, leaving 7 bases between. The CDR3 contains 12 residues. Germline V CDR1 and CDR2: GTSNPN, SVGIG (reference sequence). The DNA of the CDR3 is TGTGCCTGGAGTGTTCCCGCGCAGCCCCAGCATTTT. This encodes CAWSVPAQPQHF.

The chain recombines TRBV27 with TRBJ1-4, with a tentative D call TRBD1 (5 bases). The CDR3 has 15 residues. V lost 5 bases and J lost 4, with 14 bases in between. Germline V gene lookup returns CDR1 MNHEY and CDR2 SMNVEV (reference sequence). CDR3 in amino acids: CASSPRQILNEKLFF. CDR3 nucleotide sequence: TGTGCCAGCAGTCCACGACAGATACTTAATGAAAAACTGTTTTTT.

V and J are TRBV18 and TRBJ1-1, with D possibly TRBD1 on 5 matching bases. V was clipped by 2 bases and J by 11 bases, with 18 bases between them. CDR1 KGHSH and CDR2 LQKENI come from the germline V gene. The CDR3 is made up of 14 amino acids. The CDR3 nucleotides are TGTGCCAGCTCACCAAGATTGGGGCAGGGCCTGGCTTTCTTT. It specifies CASSPRLGQGLAFF.

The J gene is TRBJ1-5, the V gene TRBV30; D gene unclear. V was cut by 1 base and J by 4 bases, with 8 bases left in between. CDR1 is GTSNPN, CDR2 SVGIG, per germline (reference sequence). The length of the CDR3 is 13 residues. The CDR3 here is CAWSGGRNQPQHF. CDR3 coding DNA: TGTGCCTGGAGTGGAGGGAGAAATCAGCCCCAGCATTTT.

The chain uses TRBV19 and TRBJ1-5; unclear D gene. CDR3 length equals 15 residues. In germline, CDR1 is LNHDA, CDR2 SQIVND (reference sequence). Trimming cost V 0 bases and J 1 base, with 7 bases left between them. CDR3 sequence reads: CASSIDLRSNQPQHF. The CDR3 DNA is TGTGCCAGTAGTATAGACCTTCGGAGCAATCAGCCCCAGCATTTT.

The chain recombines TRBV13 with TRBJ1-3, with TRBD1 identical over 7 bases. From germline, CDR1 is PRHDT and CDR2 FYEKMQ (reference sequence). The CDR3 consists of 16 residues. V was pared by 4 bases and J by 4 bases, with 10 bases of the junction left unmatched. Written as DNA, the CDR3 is TGTGCCAGCAGCTCAGATATGACAGGGAAAGGAAACACCATATATTTT. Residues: CASSSDMTGKGNTIYF.

DNA of the CDR3: TGTGCCAGTAGTATAGGGACTAGCGGGAGGGCTGAGCAGTTCTTC. It codes for CASSIGTSGRAEQFF. The rearrangement joins TRBV19 to TRBJ2-1; 15 bases line up with TRBD2. The CDR3 contains 15 residues. The V gene's germline CDR1 is LNHDA and CDR2 SQIVND (reference sequence). Unmatched junction bases numbered 1, after V lost 1 base and J lost 9 bases. Full variable domain (missing parts from reference TRBV19 and TRBJ2-1): DGGITQSPKYLFRKEGQNVTLSCEQNLNHDAMYWYRQDPGQGLRLIYYSQIVNDFQKGDIAEGYSVSREKKESFPLTVTSAQKNPTAFYLCASSIGTSGRAEQFFGPGTRLTVL.

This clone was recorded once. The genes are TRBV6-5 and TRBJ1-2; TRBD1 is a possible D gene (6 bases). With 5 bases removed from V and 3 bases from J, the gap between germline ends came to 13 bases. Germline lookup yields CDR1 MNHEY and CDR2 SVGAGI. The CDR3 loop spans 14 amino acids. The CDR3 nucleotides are TGTGCCAGCAGTCAACGGGACACCGACTATGGCTACACCTTC. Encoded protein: CASSQRDTDYGYTF.

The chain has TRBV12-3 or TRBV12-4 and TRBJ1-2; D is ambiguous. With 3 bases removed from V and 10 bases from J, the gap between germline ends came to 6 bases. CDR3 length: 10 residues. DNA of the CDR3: TGTGCCAGCAGTTTCGGGTCCTACACCTTC. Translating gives CASSFGSYTF.

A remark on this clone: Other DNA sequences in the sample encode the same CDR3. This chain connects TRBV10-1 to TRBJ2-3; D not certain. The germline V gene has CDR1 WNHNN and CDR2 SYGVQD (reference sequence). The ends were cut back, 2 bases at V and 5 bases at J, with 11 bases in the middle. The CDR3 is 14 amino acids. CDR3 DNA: TGCGCCAGCAGTGAGGTGGGCCGCAGAGATACGCAGTATTTT. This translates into CASSEVGRRDTQYF.

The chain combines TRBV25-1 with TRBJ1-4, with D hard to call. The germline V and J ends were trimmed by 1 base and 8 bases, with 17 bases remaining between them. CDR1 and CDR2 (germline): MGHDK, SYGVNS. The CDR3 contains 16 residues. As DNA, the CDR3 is TGTGCCAGCAGTGAATCAGAGGTTAGCAGAGGGGAAAAACTGTTTTTT. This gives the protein CASSESEVSRGEKLFF.

The CDR3 sequence: CASNAGSGIYNEQFF. The CDR3 DNA reads TGTGCCAGCAATGCGGGGAGCGGGATCTACAATGAGCAGTTCTTC. The chain couples TRBV9 to TRBJ2-1; 7 nucleotides match TRBD2. Germline CDR1 reads SGDLS; CDR2 reads YYNGEE. This CDR3 spans 15 amino acids. The J segment lost 3 bases and the V segment lost 6 bases, leaving 9 bases of the junction unmatched.

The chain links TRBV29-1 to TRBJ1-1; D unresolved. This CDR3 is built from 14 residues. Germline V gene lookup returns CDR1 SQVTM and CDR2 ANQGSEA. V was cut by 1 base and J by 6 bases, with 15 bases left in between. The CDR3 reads CSVEGIPGVAEAFF. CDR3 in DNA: TGCAGCGTTGAAGGGATCCCAGGTGTGGCTGAAGCTTTCTTT. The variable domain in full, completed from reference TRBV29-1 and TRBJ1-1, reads SAVISQKPSRDICQRGTSLTIQCQVDSQVTMMFWYRQQPGQSLTLIATANQGSEATYESGFVIDKFPISRPNLTFSTLTVSNMSPEDSSIYLCSVEGIPGVAEAFFGQGTRLTVV.

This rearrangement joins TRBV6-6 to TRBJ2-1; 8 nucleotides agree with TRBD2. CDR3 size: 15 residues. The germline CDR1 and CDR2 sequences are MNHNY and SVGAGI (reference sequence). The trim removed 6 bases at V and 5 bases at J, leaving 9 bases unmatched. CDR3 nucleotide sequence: TGTGCCAGCAGATTACCTAGCGGGTATAACAATGAGCAGTTCTTC. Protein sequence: CASRLPSGYNNEQFF.